This TCR beta chain was profiled in a study of long-term antiretroviral therapy in people with HIV. At the level of the study: Collection dates of the earliest samples fall about a decade before the 2015 immediate-ART recommendation. Study conclusions and caveats: When set beside controls, HIV repertoires had CDR3 length ranges that were narrower.

Specimens held about 0.85-11 million cryopreserved PBMC prior to DNA extraction. This clone is a singleton in its sample. Antigen: not known. Assay version v3.0 of immunoSEQ was used, and it was run at survey level. Only in-frame clones appear in the TCRdb table, and some are missing; sequencing was by immunoSEQ multiplex PCR. The sample has about 43,000 clones, roughly 93% seen once. The ends were cut back, 5 bases at V and 6 bases at J, with 10 bases in the middle. The CDR3 has 12 amino acids. Germline CDR1 reads SGHVS; CDR2 reads FNYEAQ. This chain connects TRBV7-6 to TRBJ1-2, with unresolved D. This TCR was sampled from a man younger than 40 with HIV. The input for sequencing was unsorted PBMCs, taken just over 9 years after starting antiretroviral therapy. As DNA, the CDR3 is TGTGCCAGCAGCCCCTATTCGGATGGCTACACCTTC. This codes for CASSPYSDGYTF.